Shown below are 22 T cell receptor beta chains from a single sample sequenced in a study of PD-1 blockade in classical Hodgkin lymphoma (dated by TCRdb to between 2020 and 2021). The method behind the library was the immunoSEQ multiplex PCR assay. TCRdb carries this immuneACCESS record with in-frame sequences only. Its versions omit some clonotypes, under half of them owing to an unresolved V gene in the studies checked, with the rest unexplained. Within this sample are tens of thousands of clones, with under 80% of them counted one time only. Jointly, the top ten make up around 12% of the sample. The time point label, as the study defines it: cycle 4 day 1 (C4D1), after 6 weeks of nivolumab. Relapse after autologous stem cell transplantation had occurred in all trial patients, and cohorts A, B and C were distinguished by prior brentuximab vedotin exposure. The specimen was peripheral blood mononuclear cells (PBMCs), collected before the fourth cycle of nivolumab. The receptors were gathered from a human donor with classical Hodgkin lymphoma.

The chain combines TRBV6-5 with TRBJ1-1, with D maybe TRBD1 (6 bases). CDR1 and CDR2 from the germline V gene are MNHEY and SVGAGI. CDR3 length: 15 residues. Trimming took off 3 bases at V and 1 base at J, with 12 bases between the two ends. The chain's CDR3 is CASSYRSRGNTEAFF. The CDR3 region has the DNA TGTGCCAGCAGTTATCGGAGCAGGGGGAACACTGAAGCTTTCTTT.

This chain links TRBV5-1 with TRBJ2-1, with TRBD2 matching over 11 bases. Germline loops: CDR1 SGHRS, CDR2 YFSETQ. The CDR3 has 17 residues. Trimming removed 1 base from V and 3 bases from J; junction bases left unmatched: 6. In DNA form, the CDR3 reads TGCGCCAGCAGCTTGACTAGCGGGAGTTTTAGCTACAATGAGCAGTTCTTC. Residues: CASSLTSGSFSYNEQFF.

V is TRBV7-2 and J is TRBJ2-7; D uncertain. CDR3 length: 14 amino acids. CDR1 SGHTA and CDR2 FQGNSA come from the germline V gene. V dropped 3 bases and J dropped 3 bases, with 12 bases sitting between them. The CDR3 reads CASSFGLSLYEQYF. CDR3 nucleotide sequence: TGTGCCAGCAGCTTCGGCCTTTCACTCTACGAGCAGTACTTC. The variable domain in full, with the rest retrieved from reference TRBV7-2 and TRBJ2-7, is GAGVSQSPSNKVTEKGKDVELRCDPISGHTALYWYRQSLGQGLEFLIYFQGNSAPDKSGLPSDRFSAERTGGSVSTLTIQRTQQEDSAVYLCASSFGLSLYEQYFGPGTRLTVT.

The chain has TRBV5-1 and TRBJ2-2; 10 nucleotides align to TRBD2. The V gene end was trimmed by 0 bases and the J gene end by 8 bases; junction bases not matched to a gene: 7. Germline lookup yields CDR1 SGHRS and CDR2 YFSETQ. The CDR3 has 16 residues. The CDR3 DNA sequence: TGCGCCAGCAGCTTGGAGGCTAGCGGGAGTGGAGGGGAGCTGTTTTTT. Translating gives CASSLEASGSGGELFF.

The chain couples TRBV5-1 to TRBJ2-2, with D tentatively TRBD1 or TRBD2 (5 bases each). V lost 1 base and J 5 bases, leaving 12 bases between the germline ends. Germline V gene sequence: CDR1 SGHRS, CDR2 YFSETQ. The CDR3 runs to 15 residues. CDR3 nucleotides: TGCGCCAGCAGCTTGCGGGACGTAGGGACCGGGGAGCTGTTTTTT. This gives the protein CASSLRDVGTGELFF.

V and J are TRBV6-5 and TRBJ1-6; D may be TRBD1 (5 bases). Trimming cost V 2 bases and J 8 bases, with 10 bases left between them. CDR1 and CDR2 (germline): MNHEY, SVGAGI. There are 14 residues in the CDR3. The CDR3 DNA reads TGTGCCAGCAGTTACAAGGGGAAGTATTCACCCCTCCACTTT. Its translation is CASSYKGKYSPLHF.

The CDR3 here is CASNKDRAGYTF. CDR3 sequence (DNA): TGTGCCTCCAACAAGGACAGAGCTGGCTACACCTTC. The chain couples TRBV10-3 to TRBJ1-2; maybe TRBD1 (6 bases). Germline loops: CDR1 ENHRY, CDR2 SYGVKD. The CDR3 is 12 residues long. The germline V and J ends were trimmed by 11 bases and 7 bases, with 17 bases remaining between them.

DNA for the CDR3: TGTGCCTGGGGGACCACAGATACGCAGTATTTT. It translates to CAWGTTDTQYF. V usage is TRBV30 and J usage is TRBJ2-3; either TRBD1 or TRBD2 may supply D (5 bases each). V shed 5 bases and J shed 2 bases, with 5 bases lying between them. The CDR3 consists of 11 residues. Germline lookup yields CDR1 GTSNPN and CDR2 SVGIG (reference sequence). The full variable domain, completed using reference TRBV30 and TRBJ2-3, is SQTIHQWPATLVQPVGSPLSLECTVEGTSNPNLYWYRQAAGRGLQLLFYSVGIGQISSEVPQNLSASRPQDRQFILSSKKLLLSDSGFYLCAWGTTDTQYFGPGTRLTVL.

V and J are TRBV2 and TRBJ2-1; D is possibly TRBD1 (6 bases). The ends were cut back, 10 bases at V and 2 bases at J, with 15 bases in the middle. The CDR3 covers 14 residues. Germline values: CDR1 SNHLY, CDR2 FYNNEI. The CDR3 nucleotides are TGTGCCACCAGGGGTAGCGTTCCCTACAATGAGCAGTTCTTC. It encodes CATRGSVPYNEQFF.

The chain combines TRBV6-5 with TRBJ1-1, with D tentatively TRBD1 (5 bases). V lost 4 bases and J 4 bases, leaving 16 bases between the germline ends. The CDR3 runs 15 residues. CDR1 and CDR2 from the germline V gene are MNHEY and SVGAGI. The CDR3 nucleotides read TGTGCCAGCAGTTCCTCCCCGGGTGGGGGCACTGAAGCTTTCTTT. Its protein is CASSSSPGGGTEAFF.

The chain carries TRBV2 and TRBJ2-3; TRBD2 aligns across 7 bases. J gave up 8 bases and V 6 bases, and 8 bases lay outside the gene matches. This CDR3 contains 13 residues. The germline V gene has CDR1 SNHLY and CDR2 FYNNEI. The CDR3 DNA sequence: TGTGCCAGCAGCTTAGCGGGCCAGGTTACGCAGTATTTT. Translating gives CASSLAGQVTQYF.

J is TRBJ1-6 and V is TRBV6-1; D possibly corresponds to TRBD1 (5 bases). CDR3 length: 14 residues. In germline, CDR1 is MNHNS, CDR2 SASEGT. Trimming stripped 4 bases from V and 10 bases from J, with 14 bases between. CDR3: CASSVEGAISPLHF. The DNA of the CDR3 is TGTGCCAGCAGTGTTGAAGGGGCAATCTCACCCCTCCACTTT.

V usage is TRBV5-1 and J usage is TRBJ2-1; 16 bases fit TRBD2. Germline assignment: CDR1 SGHRS and CDR2 YFSETQ. With 5 bases clipped from V and 1 base from J, the junction kept 12 bases outside the gene matches. CDR3 size: 20 residues. CDR3 residues: CASSPQVPGLAGGSYNEQFF. The CDR3 bases are TGCGCCAGCAGTCCCCAGGTCCCGGGACTAGCGGGAGGGTCCTACAATGAGCAGTTCTTC.

This clone was recorded a few times. CDR3 coding DNA: TGTGCCAGTAGCCCAACAGCGACGAACACCGGGGAGCTGTTTTTT. Amino acid sequence: CASSPTATNTGELFF. J is TRBJ2-2 and V is TRBV19; D remains unclear. Per the germline V gene, CDR1 is LNHDA and CDR2 is SQIVND (reference sequence). V was clipped by 6 bases and J by 0 bases, with 11 bases between them. The CDR3 is made up of 15 amino acids.

This rearrangement joins TRBV19 to TRBJ2-1, with 9 bases fitting TRBD1. V shed 6 bases, J shed 9 bases, and the junction held 6 bases outside the gene matches. The CDR3 spans 13 residues. Germline assignment: CDR1 LNHDA and CDR2 SQIVND (reference sequence). The CDR3 DNA reads TGTGCCAGTAGCGGACAGGGGCAAAGTGAGCAGTTCTTC. Its protein product is CASSGQGQSEQFF.

This clone was recorded a few times. This chain links TRBV7-3 with TRBJ1-1; 8 nucleotides match TRBD1. The CDR3 covers 18 residues. The germline gives CDR1 SGHTA, CDR2 FQGTGA. V trimming: 2 bases; J trimming: 0 bases; junction bases outside the gene matches: 11. CDR3: CASSLEEDREGLNTEAFF. The CDR3 DNA reads TGTGCCAGCAGCTTAGAAGAGGACAGGGAGGGCTTGAACACTGAAGCTTTCTTT. The full variable domain, completed using reference TRBV7-3 and TRBJ1-1, is GAGVSQTPSNKVTEKGKYVELRCDPISGHTALYWYRQSLGQGPEFLIYFQGTGAADDSGLPNDRFFAVRPEGSVSTLKIQRTERGDSAVYLCASSLEEDREGLNTEAFFGQGTRLTVV.

The rearrangement uses TRBV7-2 and TRBJ2-1; 9 nucleotides match TRBD2. Trimming took 6 bases from V and 3 from J; bases not matched to a gene: 9. The germline gives CDR1 SGHTA, CDR2 FQGNSA. The CDR3 sequence is 16 residues long. The CDR3 region is CASRQNSGSRYNEQFF. The CDR3 DNA reads TGTGCCAGCAGACAAAATAGCGGGAGTCGCTACAATGAGCAGTTCTTC.

This chain joins TRBV6-1 and TRBJ1-2; unclear D gene. Germline V gene data show CDR1 as MNHNS and CDR2 as SASEGT. CDR3 length: 14 residues. V was clipped by 1 base and J by 6 bases, with 12 bases between them. The CDR3 region has the DNA TGTGCCAGCAGTGAAGTTGGCAATTTGGATGGCTACACCTTC. Translation gives CASSEVGNLDGYTF.

This clone came up a few times. The same CDR3 is also encoded by other DNA sequences in this sample. This sequence joins TRBV5-1 and TRBJ2-5; TRBD2 might be the D (6 bases). The CDR3 has 14 amino acids. Germline V gene data show CDR1 as SGHRS and CDR2 as YFSETQ. V was cut by 0 bases and J by 2 bases, with 8 bases left in between. The CDR3 sequence is CASSLGTKQETQYF. The CDR3 coding sequence is TGCGCCAGCAGCTTGGGGACTAAGCAAGAGACCCAGTACTTC.

This chain joins TRBV6-4 and TRBJ2-3; D unclear. Germline values: CDR1 MRHNA, CDR2 SNTAGT. This CDR3 contains 14 residues. The germline V and J ends were trimmed by 5 bases and 6 bases, with 15 bases remaining between them. CDR3 DNA: TGTGCCAGCAGTTACACGCACCCTTCGGATACGCAGTATTTT. Its protein product is CASSYTHPSDTQYF.

This clone occurred a few times. CDR3 in amino acids: CASSELSIAGVYEQFF. The CDR3, as DNA: TGTGCCAGCAGTGAATTGAGTATAGCGGGAGTGTATGAGCAGTTCTTC. The chain employs TRBV25-1 and TRBJ2-1, with 9 bases aligning to TRBD2. The V and J ends lost 1 base and 8 bases, in that order; junction bases with no gene match: 9. The CDR3 is 16 amino acids. The germline CDR1 and CDR2 sequences are MGHDK and SYGVNS. The whole variable domain, remainder taken from reference TRBV25-1 and TRBJ2-1, is EADIYQTPRYLVIGTGKKITLECSQTMGHDKMYWYQQDPGMELHLIHYSYGVNSTEKGDLSSESTVSRIRTEHFPLTLESARPSHTSQYLCASSELSIAGVYEQFFGPGTRLTVL.

The V and J genes are TRBV15 and TRBJ2-4; D possibly uses TRBD1 or TRBD2 (6 bases each). Germline assignment: CDR1 LNHNV and CDR2 YYDKDF (reference sequence). The CDR3 has 17 amino acids. The V end lost 0 bases, the J end lost 6 bases, and 18 bases lay between the germline ends. The DNA for the CDR3 is TGTGCCACCAGCAGAGATCTGTGGGGGGCGCGGAGAAACATTCAGTACTTC. This codes for CATSRDLWGARRNIQYF.